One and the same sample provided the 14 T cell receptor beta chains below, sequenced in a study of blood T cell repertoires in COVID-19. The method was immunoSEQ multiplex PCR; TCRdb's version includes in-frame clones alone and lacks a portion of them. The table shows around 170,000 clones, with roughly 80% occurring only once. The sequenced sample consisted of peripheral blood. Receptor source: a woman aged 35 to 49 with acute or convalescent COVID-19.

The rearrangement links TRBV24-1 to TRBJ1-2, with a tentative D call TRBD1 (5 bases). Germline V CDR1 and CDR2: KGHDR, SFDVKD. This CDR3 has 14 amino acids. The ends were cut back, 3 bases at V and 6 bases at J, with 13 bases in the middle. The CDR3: CATSDLGGGDGYTF. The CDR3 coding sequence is TGTGCCACCAGTGATCTGGGGGGGGGAGATGGCTACACCTTC.

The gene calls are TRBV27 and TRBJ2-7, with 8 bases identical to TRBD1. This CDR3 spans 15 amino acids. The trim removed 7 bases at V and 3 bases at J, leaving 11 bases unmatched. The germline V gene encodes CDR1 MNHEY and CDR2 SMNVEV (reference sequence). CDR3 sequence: CASNKRQGTGYEQYF. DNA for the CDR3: TGTGCCAGCAATAAACGACAGGGGACGGGCTACGAGCAGTACTTC.

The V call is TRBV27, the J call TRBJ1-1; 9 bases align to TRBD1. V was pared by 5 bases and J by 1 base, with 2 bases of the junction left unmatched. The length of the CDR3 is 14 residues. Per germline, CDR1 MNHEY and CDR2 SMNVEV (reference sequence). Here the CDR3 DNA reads TGTGCCAGCAGTACACAGGGGGCGAACACTGAAGCTTTCTTT. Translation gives CASSTQGANTEAFF.

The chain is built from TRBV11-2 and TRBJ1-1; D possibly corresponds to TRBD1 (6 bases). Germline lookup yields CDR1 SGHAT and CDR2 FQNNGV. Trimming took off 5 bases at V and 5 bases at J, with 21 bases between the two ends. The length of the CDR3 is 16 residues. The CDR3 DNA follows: TGTGCCAGCAGCCCGGACGGACAGAGAGTTAGGACTGAAGCTTTCTTT. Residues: CASSPDGQRVRTEAFF.

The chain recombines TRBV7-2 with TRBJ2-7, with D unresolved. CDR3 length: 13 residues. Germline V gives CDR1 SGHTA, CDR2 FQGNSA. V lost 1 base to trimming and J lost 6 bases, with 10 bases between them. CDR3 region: CASSLDSRGEQYF. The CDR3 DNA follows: TGTGCCAGCAGCTTAGACAGCCGTGGCGAGCAGTACTTC.

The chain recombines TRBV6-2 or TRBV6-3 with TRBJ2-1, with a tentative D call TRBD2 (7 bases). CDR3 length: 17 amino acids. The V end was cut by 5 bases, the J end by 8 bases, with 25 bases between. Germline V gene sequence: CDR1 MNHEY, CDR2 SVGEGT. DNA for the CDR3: TGTGCCAGCAGTATATTGGGGGGGGGCCAGTCAATGCATGAGCAGTTCTTC. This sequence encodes CASSILGGGQSMHEQFF.

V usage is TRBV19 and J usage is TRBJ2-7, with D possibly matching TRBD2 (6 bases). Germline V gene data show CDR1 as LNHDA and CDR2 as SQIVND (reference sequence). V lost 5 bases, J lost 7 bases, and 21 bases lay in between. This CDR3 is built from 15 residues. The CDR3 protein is CASSVGTRSVGEQYF. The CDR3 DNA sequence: TGTGCCAGTAGTGTAGGGACTCGCTCCGTTGGGGAGCAGTACTTC.

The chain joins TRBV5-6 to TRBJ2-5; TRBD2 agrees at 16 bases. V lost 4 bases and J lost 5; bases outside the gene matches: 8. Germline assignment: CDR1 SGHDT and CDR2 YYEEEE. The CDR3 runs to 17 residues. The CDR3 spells CASSPGTSGGAQETQYF. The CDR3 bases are TGTGCCAGCAGCCCTGGGACTAGCGGGGGGGCCCAGGAGACCCAGTACTTC.

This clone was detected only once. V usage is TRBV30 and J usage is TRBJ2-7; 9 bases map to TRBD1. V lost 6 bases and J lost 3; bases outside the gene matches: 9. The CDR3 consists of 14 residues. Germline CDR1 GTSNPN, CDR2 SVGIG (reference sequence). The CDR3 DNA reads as TGTGCCTGCGGACCCGGGACAGGGATCTACGAGCAGTACTTC. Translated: CACGPGTGIYEQYF.

CDR3 sequence (DNA): TGTGCCAGCAGCCATGGACTAGCGGGAACAGATACGCAGTATTTT. Amino acid sequence: CASSHGLAGTDTQYF. The V gene is TRBV7-7, the J gene TRBJ2-3, with 12 bases that match TRBD2. CDR1 and CDR2 from the germline V gene are SSHAT and FNYEAQ (reference sequence). The junction had 3 bases not matched to a gene; V was cut back by 5 bases and J by 3 bases. The CDR3 consists of 15 residues.

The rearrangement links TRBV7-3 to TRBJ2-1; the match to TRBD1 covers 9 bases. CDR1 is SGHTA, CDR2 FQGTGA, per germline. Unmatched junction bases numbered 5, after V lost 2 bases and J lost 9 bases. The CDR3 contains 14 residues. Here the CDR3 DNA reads TGTGCCAGCAGCTTAGTTGGGACAGGGACTGAGCAGTTCTTC. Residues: CASSLVGTGTEQFF.

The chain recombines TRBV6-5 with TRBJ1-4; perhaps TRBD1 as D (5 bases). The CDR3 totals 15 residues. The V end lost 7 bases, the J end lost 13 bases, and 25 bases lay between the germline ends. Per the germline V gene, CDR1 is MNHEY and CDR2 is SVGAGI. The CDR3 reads CASTFQLGGTGLLFF. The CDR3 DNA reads TGTGCCAGCACCTTCCAATTGGGGGGGACGGGTTTACTGTTTTTT.

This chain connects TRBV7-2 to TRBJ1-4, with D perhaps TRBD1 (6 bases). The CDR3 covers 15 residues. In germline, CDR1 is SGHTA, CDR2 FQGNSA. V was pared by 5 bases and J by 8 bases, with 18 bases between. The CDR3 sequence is CASSGQGRVGEKLFF. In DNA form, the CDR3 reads TGTGCCAGCAGCGGCCAGGGGAGAGTTGGGGAAAAACTGTTTTTT.

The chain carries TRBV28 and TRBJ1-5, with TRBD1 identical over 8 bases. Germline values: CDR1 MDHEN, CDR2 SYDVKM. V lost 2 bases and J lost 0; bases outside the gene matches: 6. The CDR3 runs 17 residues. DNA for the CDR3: TGTGCCAGCAGTTTAGGACAGGGATTATATAGCAATCAGCCCCAGCATTTT. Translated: CASSLGQGLYSNQPQHF.